A single sample gave rise to the 22 T cell receptor beta chains below, sequenced in a study of early T cells in non-severe SARS-CoV-2 infection. From the 5' RACE reads, TCRdb called clonotypes with MiXCR, one entry per CDR3 protein. The data show more than 60,000 distinct CDR3 sequences, approximately 13% seen once. Sequenced sample: whole blood. The receptor source for this set is an adult who was a healthcare worker with PCR-confirmed SARS-CoV-2 infection or an uninfected control (not recorded which).

The V call is TRBV7-8, the J call TRBJ2-1; 7 bases agree with TRBD2. The V and J ends lost 8 bases and 5 bases, in that order; junction bases with no gene match: 9. Germline values: CDR1 SGHVS, CDR2 FQNEAQ. This CDR3 is built from 14 residues. The CDR3 reads CASSAGAQNNEQFF. The CDR3 nucleotides are TGTGCCAGCTCGGCGGGAGCCCAAAACAATGAGCAGTTCTTC.

This clonotype has a count of ten or more. The J gene is TRBJ2-7, the V gene TRBV29-1, with 11 positions matching TRBD2. Trimming cost V 6 bases and J 2 bases; bases outside gene matches: 9. The length of the CDR3 is 15 residues. Germline CDR1 and CDR2: SQVTM and ANQGSEA. The CDR3 nucleotides are TGCAGCGTCGGTCGGACTAGCGGGCCCCCCTACGAGCAGTACTTC. It specifies CSVGRTSGPPYEQYF.

This clonotype was counted only a few times. CDR3 loop: CASSYRGKGTGELFF. Written as DNA, the CDR3 is TGTGCCAGCAGCTACAGGGGCAAAGGTACCGGGGAGCTGTTTTTT. The chain links TRBV6-5 to TRBJ2-2; 7 nucleotides agree with TRBD1. The trim removed 6 bases at V and 5 bases at J, leaving 9 bases unmatched. Germline V gene sequence: CDR1 MNHEY, CDR2 SVGAGI. The CDR3 has 15 residues.

This clonotype was picked up many times. CDR3 protein: CATSDLGQGSTDTQYF. CDR3 coding DNA: TGTGCCACCAGTGATTTGGGACAGGGAAGCACAGATACGCAGTATTTT. This chain connects TRBV24-1 to TRBJ2-3; 8 positions agree with TRBD1. The CDR3 sequence is 16 residues long. Germline-derived CDR1 and CDR2 are KGHDR and SFDVKD. The J segment lost 0 bases and the V segment lost 0 bases, leaving 1 base of the junction unmatched.

This clonotype showed up just a few times. V is TRBV2 and J is TRBJ1-2, with D perhaps TRBD1 (6 bases). CDR1 is SNHLY and CDR2 is FYNNEI in the germline V gene. The CDR3 has 13 amino acids. The V end lost 4 bases, the J end lost 6 bases, and 12 bases lay between the germline ends. The CDR3 DNA follows: TGTGCCAGCAGTGCAATACAGGGACATGGCTACACCTTC. This sequence encodes CASSAIQGHGYTF. The complete variable domain, with remaining parts taken from reference TRBV2 and TRBJ1-2, reads EPEVTQTPSHQVTQMGQEVILRCVPISNHLYFYWYRQILGQKVEFLVSFYNNEISEKSEIFDDQFSVERPDGSNFTLKIRSTKLEDSAMYFCASSAIQGHGYTFGSGTRLTVV.

This clonotype was seen more than once but under ten times. CDR3 loop: CASSSWTGNTGELFF. CDR3 in DNA: TGTGCCAGCAGTTCCTGGACAGGGAACACCGGGGAGCTGTTTTTT. The V and J genes are TRBV28 and TRBJ2-2; 7 bases line up with TRBD1. This CDR3 region has 15 residues. The V gene's germline CDR1 is MDHEN and CDR2 SYDVKM. The trim removed 4 bases at V and 1 base at J, leaving 3 bases unmatched.

This clonotype was observed at least ten times. The CDR3 is CASSRQRGRETQYF. In DNA form, the CDR3 reads TGTGCCAGCTCACGGCAACGAGGGCGGGAGACCCAGTACTTC. The genes are TRBV18 and TRBJ2-5; D may be TRBD2 (5 bases). The V gene's germline CDR1 is KGHSH and CDR2 LQKENI. Trimming shortened V by 4 bases and J by 5 bases, and 14 bases separated the two germline ends. This CDR3 spans 14 amino acids.

The chain recombines TRBV6-5 with TRBJ2-1, with 8 bases matching TRBD1. This CDR3 has 15 residues. Unmatched junction bases numbered 3, after V lost 5 bases and J lost 0 bases. Germline loops: CDR1 MNHEY, CDR2 SVGAGI. CDR3 nucleotides: TGTGCCAGCAGTCCGGACAGGGTCTCCTACAATGAGCAGTTCTTC. It is translated as CASSPDRVSYNEQFF.

This clonotype was seen a handful of times. The rearrangement joins TRBV20-1 to TRBJ2-3; TRBD2 matches at 8 bases. Unmatched junction bases numbered 7, after V lost 5 bases and J lost 6 bases. The CDR3 is 13 amino acids. Per the germline V gene, CDR1 is DFQATT and CDR2 is SNEGSKA (reference sequence). CDR3 residues: CSAHGRAGDTQYF. In nucleotides, the CDR3 is TGCAGTGCTCACGGGAGGGCCGGCGATACGCAGTATTTT.

About this clonotype: The junction differs from germline at one of its ends, possibly a read error. The V call is TRBV3-1, the J call TRBJ2-7; D is undetermined. Germline lookup yields CDR1 LGHDT and CDR2 YNNKEL (reference sequence). This CDR3 is 12 amino acids long. CDR3 in amino acids: CASSQEPYEQCF. CDR3 nucleotides: TGTGCCAGCAGCCAAGAACCCTACGAGCAGTGCTTC.

This clonotype was observed at least ten times. This rearrangement joins TRBV20-1 to TRBJ2-1; 11 positions match TRBD2. CDR1 DFQATT and CDR2 SNEGSKA come from the germline V gene (reference sequence). The V and J ends lost 5 bases and 0 bases, in that order; junction bases with no gene match: 15. The CDR3 is 19 residues long. The CDR3 DNA is TGCAGTGCTCCCGAGGAACTAGCGGGAGCCCTTAGCTCCTACAATGAGCAGTTCTTC. It codes for CSAPEELAGALSSYNEQFF.

The rearrangement links TRBV4-2 to TRBJ1-1, with D unclear. V lost 0 bases to trimming and J lost 5 bases, with 10 bases between them. Germline V CDR1 and CDR2: LGHNA, YNFKEQ. CDR3 length equals 14 residues. CDR3 DNA sequence: TGTGCCAGCAGCCAAGATCCGGCAATAACTGAAGCTTTCTTT. It encodes CASSQDPAITEAFF.

Many counts were recorded for this clonotype. The genes are TRBV5-4 and TRBJ1-1; no firm D call. V was shortened by 4 bases and J by 5 bases, with 15 bases between the two germline ends. The CDR3 contains 14 residues. The germline CDR1 and CDR2 sequences are SGHNT and YYREEE (reference sequence). CDR3 DNA sequence: TGTGCCAGCAGCACGGTGGAGTTGGGTACTGAAGCTTTCTTT. Its translation: CASSTVELGTEAFF.

This clonotype was detected many times. The chain has TRBV29-1 and TRBJ1-1; D is uncertain. The CDR3 extends over 14 amino acids. Germline loops: CDR1 SQVTM, CDR2 ANQGSEA. Trimming cost V 5 bases and J 1 base, with 14 bases left between them. This CDR3 reads CSVIAALSNTEAFF. The CDR3 DNA reads TGCAGCGTTATCGCAGCGTTGTCGAACACTGAAGCTTTCTTT.

The V call is TRBV7-9, the J call TRBJ2-1, with TRBD1 matching over 10 bases. CDR3 length equals 16 residues. J was trimmed by 5 bases and V by 5 bases; bases with no gene match: 9. Per the germline V gene, CDR1 is SEHNR and CDR2 is FQNEAQ (reference sequence). CDR3 nucleotide sequence: TGTGCCAGCAGCATATACGGACAGGGGGTGGACAATGAGCAGTTCTTC. It yields the protein CASSIYGQGVDNEQFF.

This chain uses TRBV9 with TRBJ2-5; a weak D match, TRBD1 (6 bases). V was pared by 3 bases and J by 2 bases, with 11 bases between. CDR1 is SGDLS, CDR2 YYNGEE, per germline. The CDR3 runs 14 residues. CDR3 loop: CASSATGLQETQYF. The CDR3 DNA reads as TGTGCCAGCAGCGCTACAGGGTTACAAGAGACCCAGTACTTC.

This clonotype was detected ten times or more. The chain is built from TRBV6-1 and TRBJ2-7, with TRBD2 matching 9 bases. Germline V lookup: CDR1 MNHNS, CDR2 SASEGT. The ends lost 6 bases at V and 0 bases at J; junction bases unmatched: 6. The CDR3 sequence is 15 residues long. The CDR3 region has the DNA TGTGCCAGCAGGCGACTAGCGGACAGCTCCTACGAGCAGTACTTC. It yields the protein CASRRLADSSYEQYF.

This clonotype was counted at least ten times. The rearrangement uses TRBV18 and TRBJ1-5, with D unresolved. There are 17 residues in the CDR3. V was shortened by 3 bases and J by 5 bases, with 20 bases between the two germline ends. Germline V lookup: CDR1 KGHSH, CDR2 LQKENI. The CDR3 is CASSPLPQSGGDQPQHF. CDR3 DNA sequence: TGTGCCAGCTCACCTCTCCCTCAGAGTGGCGGGGATCAGCCCCAGCATTTT.

This clonotype has only a few counts. The chain's CDR3 is CATSTGDLFYEQYF. For the CDR3, the DNA is TGTGCCACCTCGACAGGGGACCTGTTCTACGAGCAGTACTTC. This chain joins TRBV19 and TRBJ2-7; TRBD1 agrees at 8 bases. V shed 10 bases, J shed 3 bases, and the junction held 11 bases outside the gene matches. Germline values: CDR1 LNHDA, CDR2 SQIVND (reference sequence). This CDR3 region has 14 residues.

This clonotype has only a few counts. The chain couples TRBV20-1 to TRBJ2-1; D gene unclear. Germline loops: CDR1 DFQATT, CDR2 SNEGSKA (reference sequence). CDR3 length equals 14 residues. The V end lost 6 bases, the J end lost 12 bases, and 24 bases lay between the germline ends. Written as DNA, the CDR3 is TGCAGTGCCCGCCCCCAACAGTTGCGTGGGTGGCAGTTCTTC. Encoded protein: CSARPQQLRGWQFF.

The chain couples TRBV28 to TRBJ2-7, with D maybe TRBD1 (6 bases). The CDR3 loop spans 12 amino acids. CDR1 and CDR2 from the germline V gene are MDHEN and SYDVKM. The V end lost 8 bases, the J end lost 0 bases, and 8 bases lay between the germline ends. The DNA of the CDR3 is TGTGCCAGCGGGACAAACTCCTACGAGCAGTACTTC. Translated, it gives CASGTNSYEQYF. Based on the CDR3 plus reference TRBV28 and TRBJ2-7, the full variable domain is DVKVTQSSRYLVKRTGEKVFLECVQDMDHENMFWYRQDPGLGLRLIYFSYDVKMKEKGDIPEGYSVSREKKERFSLILESASTNQTSMYLCASGTNSYEQYFGPGTRLTVT.

In this sample, this clonotype turned up many times. The chain recombines TRBV7-3 with TRBJ2-2; D ambiguous. CDR3 length: 14 amino acids. Trimming left V 5 bases short and J 0 bases short, with 7 bases between. Per germline, CDR1 SGHTA and CDR2 FQGTGA. The CDR3 loop reads CASSRSPNTGELFF. The CDR3 DNA sequence: TGTGCCAGCAGCCGTAGTCCGAACACCGGGGAGCTGTTTTTT.